This T cell receptor (beta chain) stems from a study of patients and donors after allogeneic stem cell transplantation. This clonotype was seen a handful of times. This CDR3 region has 14 residues. Germline V CDR1 and CDR2: MNHEY, SMNVEV (reference sequence). Trimming cost V 6 bases and J 11 bases, with 17 bases left between them. TCRdb processed the RT-PCR reads anew with MiXCR; each CDR3 protein has one entry. This table holds about 110,000 distinct CDR3 sequences, around 33% found once. The sample comprised blood, either unsorted or a sorted T cell fraction (not recorded which). The sequence derives from a human donor who was either an allogeneic HSCT recipient or a stem cell or donor lymphocyte infusion donor (not recorded which). It is not recorded whose cells these are; they may come from a transplant donor. V is TRBV27 and J is TRBJ1-6; D unclear. The CDR3 region has the DNA TGTGCCAGCAGAGACATCCCTCGATGGGCACCCCTCCACTTT. Its translation is CASRDIPRWAPLHF.